Each of the 17 T cell receptor beta chains below was sequenced from the same sample in a study of blood T cell repertoires in COVID-19. Libraries were prepared by immunoSEQ multiplex PCR; TCRdb keeps only in-frame clonotypes and omits some of them. The data hold over 200,000 clones, with around 87% observed a single time. The sample consisted of peripheral blood. The receptors shown here come from a woman aged 25 to 39 who had recovered from COVID-19.

The V and J genes are TRBV5-1 and TRBJ1-1; possible D gene TRBD1, 5 bases. Germline lookup yields CDR1 SGHRS and CDR2 YFSETQ. The CDR3 loop spans 13 amino acids. V was trimmed by 4 bases and J by 6 bases, leaving 13 bases between them. This CDR3 is CASSLGTPPEAFF. The CDR3 DNA follows: TGCGCCAGCAGCCTCGGGACTCCGCCTGAAGCTTTCTTT.

The chain combines TRBV27 with TRBJ2-7, with 12 bases identical to TRBD1. The CDR3 runs to 17 residues. CDR1 is MNHEY and CDR2 is SMNVEV in the germline V gene (reference sequence). V lost 4 bases, J lost 1 base, and 8 bases stayed unmatched. The CDR3 DNA sequence: TGTGCCAGCAGTTCACCGGGACAGGGGGCCGGTTCCTACGAGCAGTACTTC. It yields the protein CASSSPGQGAGSYEQYF.

The CDR3 is CSARDREPYGYTF. The CDR3 DNA reads as TGCAGCGCCCGGGACAGGGAACCTTATGGCTACACCTTC. The rearrangement joins TRBV29-1 to TRBJ1-2; 9 nucleotides agree with TRBD1. CDR3 length equals 13 residues. CDR1 and CDR2 (germline): SQVTM, ANQGSEA. V gave up 7 bases and J gave up 5 bases; unmatched junction bases: 8.

The chain combines TRBV7-9 with TRBJ2-1, with TRBD2 matching over 10 bases. The V and J ends lost 6 bases and 4 bases, in that order; junction bases with no gene match: 6. The CDR3 length is 15 residues. Germline-derived CDR1 and CDR2 are SEHNR and FQNEAQ (reference sequence). The CDR3, as DNA: TGTGCCAGCAGTGAGCTAGCGGGGGTGTACAATGAGCAGTTCTTC. It specifies CASSELAGVYNEQFF.

The V gene is TRBV29-1, the J gene TRBJ2-5; 11 nucleotides align to TRBD2. CDR1 is SQVTM and CDR2 is ANQGSEA in the germline V gene. The CDR3 totals 15 residues. CDR3 nucleotides: TGCAGATGGGACACTAGCGGGGGCCGCCAAGAGACCCAGTACTTC. Protein sequence: CRWDTSGGRQETQYF.

J is TRBJ2-1 and V is TRBV4-1, with TRBD2 matching 7 bases. V shed 2 bases, J shed 5 bases, and the junction held 3 bases outside the gene matches. The CDR3 contains 14 residues. Looked up from germline, CDR1 is MGHRA and CDR2 is YSYEKL. CDR3 coding DNA: TGCGCCAGCAGCCAATCCGGGACTAACAATGAGCAGTTCTTC. Its translation is CASSQSGTNNEQFF.

The chain carries TRBV18 and TRBJ1-1; D is unclear. V lost 6 bases and J lost 1, with 15 bases in between. CDR1 and CDR2 (germline): KGHSH, LQKENI. The CDR3 runs 15 residues. The CDR3 region is CASSPLELPNTEAFF. The CDR3 DNA reads as TGTGCCAGCTCCCCCCTCGAACTTCCGAACACTGAAGCTTTCTTT.

This clone occurred once. V is TRBV6-2 or TRBV6-3 and J is TRBJ1-6; D is unresolved. Trimming took off 4 bases at V and 8 bases at J, with 9 bases between the two ends. The CDR3 is 13 residues long. Germline CDR1 MNHEY, CDR2 SVGEGT. The CDR3 sequence: CASSFGEDSPLHF. Here the CDR3 DNA reads TGTGCCAGCAGTTTTGGAGAGGATTCACCCCTCCACTTT.

This clone was recorded once. The V call is TRBV4-2, the J call TRBJ1-2; 8 bases match TRBD1. The V gene end was trimmed by 4 bases and the J gene end by 1 base; junction bases not matched to a gene: 17. The CDR3 is made up of 19 amino acids. The germline V gene has CDR1 LGHNA and CDR2 YNFKEQ. The CDR3 here is CASSPYTGQGQINNYGYTF. The CDR3, as DNA: TGTGCCAGCAGCCCCTACACCGGACAGGGACAAATTAATAACTATGGCTACACCTTC.

Details on this clone: A junction end diverges from the germline sequence, so it may reflect a read error. This chain uses TRBV10-3 with TRBJ1-1, with unresolved D. CDR3 length: 14 amino acids. The V gene's germline CDR1 is ENHRY and CDR2 SYGVKD. CDR3 region: CAISESTVNTEAFF. As DNA, the CDR3 is TGTGCCATCAGTGAGTCGACTGTGAATACTGAAGCTTTCTTT.

The genes are TRBV4-3 and TRBJ1-1; no reliable D call. The CDR3 is 18 amino acids. From germline, CDR1 is LGHNA and CDR2 YSLEER. V lost 0 bases and J lost 3, with 20 bases in between. CDR3 nucleotide sequence: TGCGCCAGCAGCCAAGATTACCGGGGATCGGGATGGTACACTGAAGCTTTCTTT. Its translation: CASSQDYRGSGWYTEAFF.

The chain employs TRBV2 and TRBJ2-6; D is uncertain. CDR1 is SNHLY and CDR2 is FYNNEI in the germline V gene. Deletions cut 4 bases from V and 2 bases from J, with 15 bases between. This CDR3 region has 17 residues. CDR3 in DNA: TGTGCCAGCAGTGTCCTAGGAATGAGCGCTGGGGCCAACGTCCTGACTTTC. This sequence encodes CASSVLGMSAGANVLTF.

The V and J genes are TRBV12-3 or TRBV12-4 and TRBJ2-7; D gene ambiguous. There are 13 residues in the CDR3. Trimming left V 6 bases short and J 4 bases short, with 13 bases between. The DNA for the CDR3 is TGTGCCAGCAGACCCACCTACCAATACGAGCAGTACTTC. Encoded protein: CASRPTYQYEQYF.

The chain is built from TRBV4-1 and TRBJ2-5, with 11 bases identical to TRBD2. The trim removed 5 bases at V and 4 bases at J, leaving 9 bases unmatched. This CDR3 comprises 16 residues. CDR1 and CDR2 (germline): MGHRA, YSYEKL. CDR3 amino acids: CASSITGTSGGETQYF. The CDR3 DNA is TGCGCCAGCAGCATAACCGGGACTAGCGGCGGAGAGACCCAGTACTTC.

This sequence joins TRBV3-1 (or the pseudogene TRBV3-2) and TRBJ1-5; tentatively, D is TRBD1 (6 bases). V was cut by 2 bases and J by 5 bases, with 16 bases left in between. The CDR3 sequence is 16 residues long. Per germline, CDR1 LGHDT and CDR2 YNNKEL (reference sequence). The chain's CDR3 is CASSQPRTDLDQPQHF. The CDR3 DNA is TGTGCCAGCAGCCAACCTAGGACAGACCTTGATCAGCCCCAGCATTTT.

This rearrangement joins TRBV29-1 to TRBJ1-1; D perhaps matches TRBD1 (6 bases). There are 16 residues in the CDR3. Germline V gene data show CDR1 as SQVTM and CDR2 as ANQGSEA. Trimming took 1 base from V and 3 from J, leaving 18 bases between them. The CDR3 DNA reads as TGCAGCGTTGAAGGGGTCAGATCTGCAGGGGACACTGAAGCTTTCTTT. Amino acid sequence: CSVEGVRSAGDTEAFF.

The chain links TRBV11-2 to TRBJ2-7; 13 bases map to TRBD2. The CDR3 consists of 18 residues. The J segment lost 0 bases and the V segment lost 5 bases, leaving 10 bases of the junction unmatched. Germline V gene lookup returns CDR1 SGHAT and CDR2 FQNNGV. Here the CDR3 reads CASSVRTSGGYFSYEQYF. Written as DNA, the CDR3 is TGTGCCAGCAGCGTCCGGACTAGCGGGGGCTACTTCTCCTACGAGCAGTACTTC.